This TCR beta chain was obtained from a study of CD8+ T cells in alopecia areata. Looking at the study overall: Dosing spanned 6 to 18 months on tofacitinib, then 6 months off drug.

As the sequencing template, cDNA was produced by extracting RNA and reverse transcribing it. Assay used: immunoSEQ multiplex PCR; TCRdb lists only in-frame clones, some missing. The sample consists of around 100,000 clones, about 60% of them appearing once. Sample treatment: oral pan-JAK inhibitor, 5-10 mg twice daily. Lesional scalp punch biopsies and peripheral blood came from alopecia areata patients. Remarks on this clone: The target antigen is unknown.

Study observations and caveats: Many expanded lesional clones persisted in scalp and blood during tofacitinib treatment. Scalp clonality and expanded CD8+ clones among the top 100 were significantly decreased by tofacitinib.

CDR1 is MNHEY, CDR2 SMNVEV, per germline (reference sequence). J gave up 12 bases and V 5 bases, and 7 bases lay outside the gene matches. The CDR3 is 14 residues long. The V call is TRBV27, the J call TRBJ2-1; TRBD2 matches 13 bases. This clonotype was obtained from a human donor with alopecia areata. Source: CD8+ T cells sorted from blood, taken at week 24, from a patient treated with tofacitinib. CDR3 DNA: TGTGCCAGCAGTCTCGGGACTAGCGGGGTAGGGCAGTTCTTC. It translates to CASSLGTSGVGQFF.